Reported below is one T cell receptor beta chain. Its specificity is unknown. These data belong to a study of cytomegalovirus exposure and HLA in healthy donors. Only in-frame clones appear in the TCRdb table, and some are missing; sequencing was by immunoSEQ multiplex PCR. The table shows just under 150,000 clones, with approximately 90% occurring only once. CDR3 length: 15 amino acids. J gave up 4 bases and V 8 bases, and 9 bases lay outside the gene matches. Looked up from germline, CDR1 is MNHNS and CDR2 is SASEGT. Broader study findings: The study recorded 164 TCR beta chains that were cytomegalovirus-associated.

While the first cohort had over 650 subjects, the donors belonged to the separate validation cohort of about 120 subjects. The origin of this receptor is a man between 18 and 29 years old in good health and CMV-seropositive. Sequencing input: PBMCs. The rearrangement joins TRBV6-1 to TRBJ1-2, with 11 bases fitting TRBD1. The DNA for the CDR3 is TGTGCCAGCGTGGACAGGGGGCTAAATGGCTATGGCTACACCTTC. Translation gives CASVDRGLNGYGYTF.